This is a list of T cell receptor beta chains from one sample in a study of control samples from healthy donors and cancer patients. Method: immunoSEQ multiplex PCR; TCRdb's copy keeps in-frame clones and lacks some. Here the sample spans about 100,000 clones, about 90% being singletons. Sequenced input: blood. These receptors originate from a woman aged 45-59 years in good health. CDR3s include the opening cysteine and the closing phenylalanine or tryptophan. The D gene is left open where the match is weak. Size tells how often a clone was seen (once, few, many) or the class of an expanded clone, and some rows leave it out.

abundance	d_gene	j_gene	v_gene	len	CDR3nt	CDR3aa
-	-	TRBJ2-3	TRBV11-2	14	TGTGCCAGCAGCTTACTCCGGGCCCCCGAGGCGCAGTATTTT	CASSLLRAPEAQYF
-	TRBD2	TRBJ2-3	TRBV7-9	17	TGTGCCAGCAGCTTAGGAGGACTAGCGGTAGGCACAGATACGCAGTATTTT	CASSLGGLAVGTDTQYF
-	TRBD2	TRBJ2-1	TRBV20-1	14	TGCAGTGCTAGTTCGGGAGGGCCGTTGGATGAGCAGTTCTTC	CSASSGGPLDEQFF
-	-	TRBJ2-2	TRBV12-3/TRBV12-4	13	TGTGCCAGCACGGGTTTAGGTCCCGGGGAGCTGTTTTTT	CASTGLGPGELFF
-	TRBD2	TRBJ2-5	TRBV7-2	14	TGTGCCAGCAGCCCATGGACTAGCGACGGGACCCAGTACTTC	CASSPWTSDGTQYF
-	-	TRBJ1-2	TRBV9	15	TGTGCCAGCAGCGTAGGAGGAACCCCTAACTATGGCTACACCTTC	CASSVGGTPNYGYTF
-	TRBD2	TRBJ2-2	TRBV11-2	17	TGTGCCAGCAGCCACCCCGGACTAGCGGGGGGTGCCGGGGAGCTGTTTTTT	CASSHPGLAGGAGELFF
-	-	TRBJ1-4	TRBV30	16	TGTGCCTGGACCCTTACCACAGGCTCAACTAATGAAAAACTGTTTTTT	CAWTLTTGSTNEKLFF
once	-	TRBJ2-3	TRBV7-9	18	TGTGCCAGCAGCTTAGCGTTCCGGCGGGCGACACGCACAGATACGCAGTATTTT	CASSLAFRRATRTDTQYF
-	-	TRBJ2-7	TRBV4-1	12	TGCGCCAGCAGCAGACCCCTTGGGTCCCAGTACTTC	CASSRPLGSQYF
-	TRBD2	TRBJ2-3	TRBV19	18	TGTGCCAGTAGTCAACTAGCGGGAACCTCCTCATTCACAGATACGCAGTATTTT	CASSQLAGTSSFTDTQYF
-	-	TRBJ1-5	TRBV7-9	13	TGTGCCAGCAGCGCCGGGGAGAATCAGCCCCAGCATTTT	CASSAGENQPQHF
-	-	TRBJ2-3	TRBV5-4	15	TGTGCCAGCAGCTTACGGGGAAGTTACACAGATACGCAGTATTTT	CASSLRGSYTDTQYF
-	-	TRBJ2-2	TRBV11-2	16	TGTGCCAGCAGCTTATCTAGGGAGACTAACACCGGGGAGCTGTTTTTT	CASSLSRETNTGELFF
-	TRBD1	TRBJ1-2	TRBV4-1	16	TGCGCCAGCAGCGCCCGGGACAGGGACTCAAACTATGGCTACACCTTC	CASSARDRDSNYGYTF
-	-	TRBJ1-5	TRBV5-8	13	TGTGCCAGCAGCCTTATCCGAAATCAGCCCCAGCATTTT	CASSLIRNQPQHF
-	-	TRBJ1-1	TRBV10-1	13	TGCGCCAGCAGTGAGACGGAGGGCACTGAAGCTTTCTTT	CASSETEGTEAFF
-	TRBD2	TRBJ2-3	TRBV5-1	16	TGCGCCAGCAGCGCCGGGACTAGCGGGGGTGCAGATACGCAGTATTTT	CASSAGTSGGADTQYF
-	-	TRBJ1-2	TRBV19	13	TGTGCCAGTAGTTGGGGGCTTAACTATGGCTACACCTTC	CASSWGLNYGYTF
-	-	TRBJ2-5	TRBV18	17	TGTGCCAGCTCACCAACGACGCCAGGGCAGTCCCAAGAGACCCAGTACTTC	CASSPTTPGQSQETQYF
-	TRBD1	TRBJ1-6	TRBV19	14	TGTGCCAGTAGGCCGGACAGGGAGAGTTCACCCCTCCACTTT	CASRPDRESSPLHF
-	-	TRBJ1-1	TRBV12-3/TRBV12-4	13	TGTGCCAGCGCAGCAGCGGGGACCACTGAAGCTTTCTTT	CASAAAGTTEAFF
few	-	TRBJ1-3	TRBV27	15	TGTGCCAGCAGTTTATCGGCAGGCTCTGGAAACACCATATATTTT	CASSLSAGSGNTIYF
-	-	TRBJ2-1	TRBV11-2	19	TGTGCCAGCAGCTTAGGGTTGACAGGGGGTCTAGCGGGAGACAATGAGCAGTTCTTC	CASSLGLTGGLAGDNEQFF
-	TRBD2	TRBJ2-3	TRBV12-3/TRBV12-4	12	TGTGCCAGCGCGCTAGCGGGACATACGCAGTATTTT	CASALAGHTQYF
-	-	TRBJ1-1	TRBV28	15	TGTGCCAGCAGTTTCCTTAGACACCCCTCGGGTGAAGCTTTCTTT	CASSFLRHPSGEAFF
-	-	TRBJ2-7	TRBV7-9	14	TGTGCCAGCAGCTTAATGGATATGGACTACGAGCAGTACTTC	CASSLMDMDYEQYF
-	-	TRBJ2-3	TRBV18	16	TGTGCCAGCTCACCATCTAGACGGAGTTACGTGGATACGCAGTATTTT	CASSPSRRSYVDTQYF
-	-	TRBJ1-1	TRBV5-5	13	TGTGCCAGCAGCTTGGTGCCAGGGACTGAAGCTTTCTTT	CASSLVPGTEAFF
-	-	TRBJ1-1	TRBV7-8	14	TGTGCCAGCAGCTTTCGGGAGGGAGGCACTGAAGCTTTCTTT	CASSFREGGTEAFF
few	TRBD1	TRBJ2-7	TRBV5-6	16	TGTGCCAGCAGCTTGGTCGGAGGGACAGGGGTCCACGAGCAGTACTTC	CASSLVGGTGVHEQYF
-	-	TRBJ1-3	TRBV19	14	TGTGCCAGTAGTATAGGGGGAGCTGGAAACACCATATATTTT	CASSIGGAGNTIYF
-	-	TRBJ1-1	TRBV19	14	TGTGCCAGTAAGCCCGCGGGGGCAGGCACTGAAGCTTTCTTT	CASKPAGAGTEAFF
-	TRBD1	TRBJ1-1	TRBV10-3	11	TGTGCCGCGGGACAGGCAGGGAGAGCTTTCTTT	CAAGQAGRAFF
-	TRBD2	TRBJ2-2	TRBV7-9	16	TGTGCCAGCAGCTCTGACAGACTAGCCTTCACCGGGGAGCTGTTTTTT	CASSSDRLAFTGELFF
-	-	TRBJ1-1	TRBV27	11	TGTGCCAGCAGTTTTTTCAGTGAAGCTTTCTTT	CASSFFSEAFF
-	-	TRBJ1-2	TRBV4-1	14	TGCGCCAGCAGCCGAGCAGGGGTGGCCTATGGCTACACCTTC	CASSRAGVAYGYTF
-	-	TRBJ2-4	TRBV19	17	TGTGCCTGCAGAAACGGCCTTGGGGGCGGTTCATCGGACATTCAGTACTTC	CACRNGLGGGSSDIQYF